This TCR beta chain comes out of a study of blood T cells in healthy people across ages. Whole-study results and caveats: Naive T cell percentage showed a strong correlation with the diversity of TCR beta.

In the case of this clonotype: Its antigen is still unknown.

Germline-derived CDR1 and CDR2 are LNHDA and SQIVND (reference sequence). V lost 2 bases and J lost 7, with 9 bases in between. This CDR3 spans 13 amino acids. Per sample, extraction of total RNA gave at least 5.5 micrograms in every case. Primers used in a second PCR of roughly 7 to 12 cycles were a sample-barcoded 5' primer and a J-beta primer mix. Each of the cDNA molecules was tagged by a template-switch adaptor with 12 random nucleotides. The yield of each sample was at least 2.5 million CDR3-containing paired-end reads. One entry per CDR3 protein results from TCRdb running MiXCR on the 5' RACE reads. Of about 830,000 distinct CDR3 sequences listed, less than 80% were seen once; the top ten hold around a quarter.

The chain uses TRBV19 and TRBJ2-1, with D uncertain. Specimen: blood. The TCR was taken from a man younger than 45 in good health. CDR3 amino acids: CASSIKIGNEQFF. DNA for the CDR3: TGTGCCAGTAGTATAAAGATCGGAAATGAGCAGTTCTTC.